What follows are 9 T cell receptor beta chains derived from one specimen sequenced in a study of sequential checkpoint blockade in melanoma. Treatment reported: randomized to nivolumab then ipilimumab (arm A) or the reverse (arm B). The protocol was immunoSEQ multiplex PCR, while the TCRdb copy is restricted to in-frame clones and leaves out a portion. The table has some 35,000 clones, roughly 84% seen once. Material: CD8+ T cells sorted from blood (inferred from file names), obtained from a patient given nivolumab and ipilimumab in sequence. The receptor source for this set is a human donor with melanoma.

This clone was counted a single time. CDR3: CASSIGGGSYNEQFF. In DNA, the CDR3 is TGTGCCAGTAGTATAGGCGGGGGCTCCTACAATGAGCAGTTCTTC. The chain joins TRBV19 to TRBJ2-1; TRBD2 aligns across 7 bases. Germline V CDR1 and CDR2: LNHDA, SQIVND (reference sequence). Trimming took 1 base from V and 0 from J; bases not matched to a gene: 0. The length of the CDR3 is 15 residues.

The V call is TRBV29-1, the J call TRBJ2-7; D is uncertain. The V gene's germline CDR1 is SQVTM and CDR2 ANQGSEA. The V end lost 4 bases, the J end lost 4 bases, and 8 bases lay between the germline ends. The CDR3 has 11 amino acids. CDR3 protein: CSVVSEYEQYF. CDR3 in DNA: TGCAGCGTTGTAAGTGAGTACGAGCAGTACTTC.

The chain couples TRBV5-1 to TRBJ2-2; 8 bases map to TRBD2. The CDR3 extends over 16 amino acids. Germline values: CDR1 SGHRS, CDR2 YFSETQ. The J segment lost 3 bases and the V segment lost 1 base, leaving 5 bases of the junction unmatched. This CDR3 is CASSLTLAVHTGELFF. The CDR3 DNA sequence: TGCGCCAGCAGCTTGACACTAGCGGTCCACACCGGGGAGCTGTTTTTT.

This clone was recorded a few times. The chain is built from TRBV13 and TRBJ1-3, with unresolved D. CDR1 and CDR2 (germline): PRHDT, FYEKMQ (reference sequence). With 2 bases removed from V and 0 bases from J, the gap between germline ends came to 8 bases. This CDR3 comprises 15 residues. As DNA, the CDR3 is TGTGCCAGCAGCTTACCTGAGAGCTCTGGAAACACCATATATTTT. It specifies CASSLPESSGNTIYF.

The gene calls are TRBV19 and TRBJ2-5; 10 positions match TRBD1. The J call may be wrong; the DNA end is better matched by TRBJ2-7. This CDR3 is 15 amino acids long. Germline assignment: CDR1 LNHDA and CDR2 SQIVND (reference sequence). Here the CDR3 DNA reads TGTGCCAGTAGTCTCGGGACAGGGGACTTCTACGAGCAGTACTTC. Amino acids: CASSLGTGDFYEQYF.

Details on this clone: Mismatch with germline at one junction end may stem from a read error. The gene calls are TRBV30 and TRBJ1-1; D remains ambiguous. Germline V gene data show CDR1 as GTSNPN and CDR2 as SVGIG (reference sequence). The CDR3 runs 12 residues. Here the CDR3 DNA reads TGTGCCTGGGAAAAGGAGATCACTGAAGCTCTCTTT. It translates to CAWEKEITEALF.

This clone has just a few counts. The chain couples TRBV7-9 to TRBJ2-4, with 8 bases that match TRBD2. The CDR3 covers 16 residues. In germline, CDR1 is SEHNR, CDR2 FQNEAQ (reference sequence). The V and J ends lost 0 bases and 8 bases, in that order; junction bases with no gene match: 9. The CDR3 region is CASSLAFAGGFDIQYF. CDR3 nucleotide sequence: TGTGCCAGCAGCTTAGCGTTCGCGGGGGGTTTCGACATTCAGTACTTC.

This chain uses TRBV7-9 with TRBJ2-4, with 7 nucleotides matching TRBD1. Losses at the gene ends were 0 bases for V and 9 bases for J; bases not matched to a gene: 8. This CDR3 region has 15 residues. Germline-derived CDR1 and CDR2 are SEHNR and FQNEAQ (reference sequence). The CDR3 loop is CASSLAAGGLGIQYF. The CDR3 DNA is TGTGCCAGCAGCTTAGCGGCAGGGGGTCTCGGCATTCAGTACTTC. Full variable domain (remainder filled in from reference TRBV7-9 and TRBJ2-4): DTGVSQNPRHKITKRGQNVTFRCDPISEHNRLYWYRQTLGQGPEFLTYFQNEAQLEKSRLLSDRFSAERPKGSFSTLEIQRTEQGDSAMYLCASSLAAGGLGIQYFGAGTRLSVL.

The V call is TRBV7-6, the J call TRBJ2-1, with 8 bases that match TRBD1. CDR1 is SGHVS and CDR2 is FNYEAQ in the germline V gene. V lost 4 bases and J lost 3; bases outside the gene matches: 5. This CDR3 has 15 amino acids. The CDR3 reads CASSSHRGSYNEQFF. Written as DNA, the CDR3 is TGTGCCAGCAGCTCACACAGGGGGAGCTACAATGAGCAGTTCTTC.